One TCR beta chain is described in this entry. Its target is unknown. The data belong to a study of CD8 T cells in ankylosing spondylitis. A quantitative 5'-RACE method, one with molecular barcodes, was used to make TCR beta libraries. TCRdb re-derived calls from the 5' RACE reads in MiXCR, one entry per CDR3 protein. The data contain a few hundred thousand distinct CDR3 sequences, approximately 20% of them singletons. General study results and limits: Some of these motif variants have turned up before, in reports on reactive arthritis synovial fluid and blood.

Input material: blood, either unsorted or a sorted T cell fraction (not recorded which). The receptor comes from a male donor with ankylosing spondylitis or in good health (not recorded which).

The CDR3 bases are TGTGCCAGCAGTCCCCCTTTGGCCCTGGGCACAGATACGCAGTATTTT. As protein: CASSPPLALGTDTQYF. The chain is built from TRBV12-3 or TRBV12-4 and TRBJ2-3; D not certain. Deletions cut 5 bases from V and 1 base from J, with 16 bases between. CDR3 length: 16 amino acids.